The 9 T cell receptor beta chains listed next were all sequenced from one sample in a study of vaccination effects on CD4 cells after COVID-19. Sequencing in the ViraFEST assay came after antigen-specific CD4+ T cells had been expanded with viral peptide pools, which were used to stimulate PBMC. Having been cultured for under twelve days, the cells underwent CD4+ T cell isolation. Participants got two doses of BNT162b2 or mRNA-1273 vaccine. Profiled with immunoSEQ multiplex PCR; TCRdb holds only in-frame clones, not every one. The table lists tens of thousands of clones, over 70% of them singletons. These receptors' targets are unknown. The sequenced sample was CD4+ T cells from PBMCs cultured with HCoV-229E spike peptides, obtained after COVID-19 vaccination. The receptor source for this set is a human donor who received a COVID-19 vaccine.

The chain couples TRBV14 to TRBJ1-4, with TRBD1 as a possible D gene (6 bases). Trimming stripped 3 bases from V and 3 bases from J, with 11 bases between. The CDR3 consists of 15 residues. The V gene's germline CDR1 is SGHDN and CDR2 FVKESK. The CDR3 DNA sequence: TGTGCCAGCAGCCACCCCGGGACATCTAATGAAAAACTGTTTTTT. Translation: CASSHPGTSNEKLFF.

This clone occurred once. The V call is TRBV9, the J call TRBJ1-2; a weak D match, TRBD1 (6 bases). Trimming took 3 bases from V and 2 from J, leaving 11 bases between them. Germline CDR1 is SGDLS and CDR2 is YYNGEE. There are 14 residues in the CDR3. The CDR3 loop is CASSAGQSNYGYTF. CDR3 bases: TGTGCCAGCAGCGCCGGACAGAGCAACTATGGCTACACCTTC. The full variable domain, rest sourced from reference TRBV9 and TRBJ1-2, is DSGVTQTPKHLITATGQRVTLRCSPRSGDLSVYWYQQSLDQGLQFLIQYYNGEERAKGNILERFSAQQFPDLHSELNLSSLELGDSALYFCASSAGQSNYGYTFGSGTRLTVV.

In its sample, this clone was seen once. The rearrangement joins TRBV10-3 to TRBJ1-1; unclear D gene. Between the trimmed V and J ends, which lost 0 bases and 0 bases, there was a span of 8 bases. Germline values: CDR1 ENHRY, CDR2 SYGVKD. The CDR3 runs to 15 residues. CDR3: CAISESTSMNTEAFF. CDR3 coding DNA: TGTGCCATCAGTGAGTCGACCTCGATGAACACTGAAGCTTTCTTT.

In its sample, this clone was seen a few times. The chain combines TRBV10-1 with TRBJ1-1; D remains unclear. Deletions cut 3 bases from V and 0 bases from J, with 17 bases between. The CDR3 length is 17 residues. The germline V gene encodes CDR1 WNHNN and CDR2 SYGVQD (reference sequence). The CDR3 DNA reads TGCGCCAGCAGTGACAAAAGACTCGGGCATTTGAACACTGAAGCTTTCTTT. The encoded protein is CASSDKRLGHLNTEAFF.

V usage is TRBV2 and J usage is TRBJ1-5; D gene unclear. This CDR3 region has 15 residues. V lost 3 bases, J lost 0 bases, and 9 bases lay in between. Germline V gene data show CDR1 as SNHLY and CDR2 as FYNNEI. The CDR3 loop reads CASSDRGISNQPQHF. CDR3 nucleotides: TGTGCCAGCAGTGACCGAGGCATTAGCAATCAGCCCCAGCATTTT.

J is TRBJ1-1 and V is TRBV29-1; TRBD1 might be the D (5 bases). Trimming shortened V by 4 bases and J by 0 bases, and 15 bases separated the two germline ends. Germline V lookup: CDR1 SQVTM, CDR2 ANQGSEA. The CDR3 runs to 15 residues. CDR3: CSVVSGQAMNTEAFF. CDR3 coding DNA: TGCAGCGTTGTGTCTGGACAAGCCATGAACACTGAAGCTTTCTTT. The entire variable domain, with the rest obtained from reference TRBV29-1 and TRBJ1-1, is as follows: SAVISQKPSRDICQRGTSLTIQCQVDSQVTMMFWYRQQPGQSLTLIATANQGSEATYESGFVIDKFPISRPNLTFSTLTVSNMSPEDSSIYLCSVVSGQAMNTEAFFGQGTRLTVV.

This chain links TRBV27 with TRBJ1-2; 8 bases line up with TRBD1. The germline CDR1 and CDR2 sequences are MNHEY and SMNVEV (reference sequence). The CDR3 has 14 amino acids. With V trimmed by 6 bases and J by 4 bases, 7 bases remained unmatched. The CDR3 DNA reads as TGTGCCAGCAGGCGGACAGGGACTGGCTATGGCTACACCTTC. Protein sequence: CASRRTGTGYGYTF.

Only a few counts were recorded for this clone. The chain uses TRBV5-1 and TRBJ2-5; D call uncertain. Germline CDR1 reads SGHRS; CDR2 reads YFSETQ. The CDR3 sequence is 15 residues long. Trimming removed 2 bases from V and 4 bases from J, with 15 bases in between. CDR3 nucleotide sequence: TGCGCCAGCAGCTTTAGTGTCGGGCTGTCAGAGACCCAGTACTTC. The encoded protein is CASSFSVGLSETQYF.

In this sample, this clone turned up a few times. This chain uses TRBV7-6 with TRBJ2-3, with D possibly TRBD1 on 6 matching bases. V shed 8 bases and J shed 3 bases, with 18 bases lying between them. Germline assignment: CDR1 SGHVS and CDR2 FNYEAQ. The CDR3 totals 15 residues. The CDR3 sequence: CASRSQGQGTDTQYF. As DNA, the CDR3 is TGTGCCAGCCGATCCCAGGGGCAGGGAACAGATACGCAGTATTTT.